Detailed here is one T cell receptor beta chain. With 1 base clipped from V and 7 bases from J, the junction kept 8 bases outside the gene matches. This CDR3 has 16 amino acids. The V gene's germline CDR1 is SGHTA and CDR2 FQGNSA. Some clones are missing from TCRdb's copy, which holds only in-frame ones; the method was immunoSEQ multiplex PCR. The table records about 77,000 clones, over 75% of them present only once. This entry comes from a study of OX40 agonist ivuxolimab in advanced cancers. Study details: Under the entry rules, prior anti-PD-1, anti-PD-L1 or anti-CTLA-4 therapy was allowed, and approximately 40% had some.

V is TRBV7-2 and J is TRBJ1-5; TRBD1 aligns across 9 bases. This specimen consisted of CD4+ or CD8+ T cells sorted from blood, obtained in a trial of the OX40 agonist ivuxolimab. This receptor was taken from an adult with an advanced solid tumor such as melanoma, head and neck, liver or kidney cancer. The CDR3 here is CASSLGGTGTGQPQHF. In DNA form, the CDR3 reads TGTGCCAGCAGCTTAGGTGGGACAGGGACGGGGCAGCCCCAGCATTTT.